This T cell receptor beta chain was observed in a study of blood T cell repertoires in COVID-19. About the research overall: Samples representing acute and convalescent COVID-19 were sourced from the United States, Italy and Spain. The cDNA or gDNA used as material had been derived from T cells, B-cell-depleted T cells, or PBMCs.

Under the authors' procedure: Amplifying reference gene primers gave estimates of nucleated cell counts. The method was immunoSEQ multiplex PCR; TCRdb's version includes in-frame clones alone and lacks a portion of them. V, J and clone size reflect that table, while D and trimming were determined from the DNA. The top ten hold 3% to 4.5% of the sample, which has approximately 260,000 clones, 75% to 90% seen once. CDR1 and CDR2 from the germline V gene are SGHVS and FQNEAQ. V lost 1 base and J lost 9, with 4 bases in between. CDR3 length: 11 residues. This chain joins TRBV7-8 and TRBJ2-1; D is unresolved. Sequenced: peripheral blood. The sequence was collected from a woman in her thirties or forties with acute or convalescent COVID-19. CDR3 sequence reads: CASSLGSEQFF. The CDR3 DNA sequence: TGTGCCAGCAGCTTAGGTAGTGAGCAGTTCTTC.